The 8 T cell receptor beta chains in this list originate from one sample, sequenced in a study of blood T cell repertoires in COVID-19. Clones were sequenced by immunoSEQ multiplex PCR, and TCRdb holds only the in-frame ones, with some missing. The table lists approximately 290,000 clones, around 87% of them singletons, with more than 2% in the top ten. Sequenced material: peripheral blood. All receptors derive from a man aged 18 to 30 with active or convalescent COVID-19.

The chain uses TRBV3-1 (or the pseudogene TRBV3-2) and TRBJ1-2; D unclear. Germline CDR1 and CDR2: LGHDT and YNNKEL (reference sequence). V was pared by 10 bases and J by 3 bases, with 12 bases between. The CDR3 extends over 12 amino acids. The CDR3 DNA follows: TGTGCCACTGTGGACTTGGACTATGGCTACACCTTC. Translated: CATVDLDYGYTF.

This clone has only one observation. J is TRBJ2-1 and V is TRBV6-2 or TRBV6-3, with D hard to call. The CDR3 consists of 13 residues. V was trimmed by 3 bases and J by 8 bases, leaving 11 bases between them. The germline V gene encodes CDR1 MNHEY and CDR2 SVGEGT. The CDR3 bases are TGTGCCAGCAGTTATTCGAGGAGCCATGAGCAGTTCTTC. Residues: CASSYSRSHEQFF.

The chain links TRBV19 to TRBJ1-6, with a weak D call TRBD1 (5 bases). The V end was cut by 11 bases, the J end by 6 bases, with 17 bases between. Germline V gene sequence: CDR1 LNHDA, CDR2 SQIVND (reference sequence). The CDR3 consists of 14 residues. The CDR3 bases are TGTGCCGGAGGGGACCCCGGGGGTAATTCACCCCTCCACTTT. It codes for CAGGDPGGNSPLHF.

The chain links TRBV9 to TRBJ2-3, with 10 bases aligning to TRBD2. CDR1 is SGDLS and CDR2 is YYNGEE in the germline V gene. Trimming at V came to 4 bases and at J to 2 bases, leaving 4 bases not matched to a gene. The CDR3 loop spans 15 amino acids. The CDR3 nucleotides read TGTGCCAGCAGCCGTGGACTAGCGGCCACAGATACGCAGTATTTT. Translation: CASSRGLAATDTQYF.

The chain uses TRBV24-1 and TRBJ2-7; tentative D call: TRBD1 (6 bases). Germline values: CDR1 KGHDR, CDR2 SFDVKD. The CDR3 runs to 14 residues. Trimming shortened V by 3 bases and J by 2 bases, and 10 bases separated the two germline ends. The CDR3 coding sequence is TGTGCCACCAGTGATGCAGGGGTTCCCTACGAGCAGTACTTC. Its protein product is CATSDAGVPYEQYF.

This clone showed up just a few times. The genes are TRBV7-7 and TRBJ1-1; 7 bases agree with TRBD1. V shed 2 bases, J shed 1 base, and the junction held 7 bases outside the gene matches. This CDR3 region has 16 residues. Germline V lookup: CDR1 SSHAT, CDR2 FNYEAQ (reference sequence). The CDR3 nucleotides read TGTGCCAGCAGCTTAACAAAACAGGGGACGAACACTGAAGCTTTCTTT. The encoded protein is CASSLTKQGTNTEAFF.

The chain carries TRBV21-1 and TRBJ1-5; TRBD1 is taken as the D call from the table, unchecked against the DNA. TRBV21-1 is listed as a pseudogene. The CDR3 consists of 13 residues. The CDR3 nucleotides read TGTGCCAGCAGACCCAGGGTAAATCAGCCCCAGCATTTT. Translated: CASRPRVNQPQHF.

The V call is TRBV4-3, the J call TRBJ1-6, with a tentative D call TRBD1 (5 bases). The CDR3 has 16 amino acids. Trimming removed 3 bases at V and 6 bases at J, with 15 bases between. Germline assignment: CDR1 LGHNA and CDR2 YSLEER. The CDR3: CASSQGRDFLNSPLHF. CDR3 nucleotide sequence: TGCGCCAGCAGCCAGGGCCGGGACTTCCTTAATTCACCCCTCCACTTT.